The rows below give T cell receptor beta chains drawn from one sample of a study of shared clonotypes between healthy human individuals. Clones were read by immunoSEQ multiplex PCR, and TCRdb kept only the in-frame ones, dropping some. The repertoire holds about 2.1 million clones, with approximately 94% as singletons. The sequenced material came from naive CD8+ T cells from PBMCs. The receptor set was obtained from a man younger than 30 in good health. Some clones in this sample may be carry-over from other donors' samples. Each CDR3 is given with its conserved first and last residue. Fields, in order: V gene, clone size, D gene, J gene, CDR3 DNA, CDR3 protein. A D gene is named only where the DNA matches it firmly. Expanded clones get a size class; other rows say once, few or many, or leave the size out.

TRBV6-6,NA,NA,TRBJ1-2,TGTGCCAGCAGATCCCAGCGTCTGGATGGCTACACCTTC,CASRSQRLDGYTF
TRBV9,NA,TRBD1,TRBJ1-1,TGTGCCAGCAGCCCCCAGGGACAGTTCGGCACTGAAGCTTTCTTT,CASSPQGQFGTEAFF
TRBV10-3,NA,TRBD2,TRBJ2-2,TGTGCCTCCCGGGCGGGAGAAGGCACCGGGGAGCTGTTTTTT,CASRAGEGTGELFF
TRBV27,NA,NA,TRBJ2-7,TGTGCCAGCAGTTTACGCTGGAGACGCAACTACGAGCAGTACTTC,CASSLRWRRNYEQYF
TRBV6-5,NA,NA,TRBJ1-1,TGTGCCAGCAGTTACGGGGAAACTGAAGCTTTCTTT,CASSYGETEAFF
TRBV15,NA,TRBD1,TRBJ2-5,TGTGCCACGGGGGACAGCTTTCAAGAGACCCAGTACTTC,CATGDSFQETQYF
TRBV28,NA,TRBD2,TRBJ2-1,TGTGCCAGCAGGGATAGCGGGGTGTCCTACAATGAGCAGTTCTTC,CASRDSGVSYNEQFF
TRBV28,NA,TRBD2,TRBJ2-5,TGTGCCAGCAGTTTATTGCGGGAGGGAGGAGAGACCCAGTACTTC,CASSLLREGGETQYF
TRBV5-5,once,TRBD1,TRBJ1-2,TGTGCCAGCAGCTTGGTACAGGGGAGCTATGGCTACACCTTC,CASSLVQGSYGYTF
TRBV6-1,NA,NA,TRBJ2-7,TGTGCCAGCAGTGAATTGGGGGGTTCGTACGAGCAGTACTTC,CASSELGGSYEQYF
TRBV7-9,once,NA,TRBJ1-1,TGTGCCAGCAGCCCATCGTACACTGAAGCTTTCTTT,CASSPSYTEAFF
TRBV7-9,once,NA,TRBJ2-1,TGTGCCAGCAGCTCGGTGCTTAGGAATGAGCAGTTCTTC,CASSSVLRNEQFF
TRBV11-2,NA,NA,TRBJ2-1,TGTGCCAGCAGCTTACTAACCGGGACACCTGCCTATGAGCAGTTCTTC,CASSLLTGTPAYEQFF
TRBV4-1,NA,NA,TRBJ2-5,TGCGCCAGCAGCCAAGTTCTGGGGGAGACCCAGTACTTC,CASSQVLGETQYF
TRBV29-1,NA,NA,TRBJ2-3,TGCAGCGCCGGGCGGTGGGAGGAGACCTCCCGCACAGATACGCAGTATTTT,CSAGRWEETSRTDTQYF
TRBV5-4,once,TRBD1,TRBJ2-7,TGTGCCAGCAGCAGTCGGGACAGGGGCGTAGTGCACGAGCAGTACTTC,CASSSRDRGVVHEQYF
TRBV2,NA,NA,TRBJ2-7,TGTGCCAGCAGTCGCCGCGGGGTAGGACCCTACGAGCAGTACTTC,CASSRRGVGPYEQYF
TRBV11-2,once,TRBD2,TRBJ2-7,TGTGCCAGCAGCGAAAGGACTAGCCCCGAGCAGTACTTC,CASSERTSPEQYF
TRBV6-6,NA,NA,TRBJ2-3,TGTGCCAGCAGTTACTCAGGGGCCCTTAACACAGATACGCAGTATTTT,CASSYSGALNTDTQYF
TRBV9,NA,TRBD2,TRBJ2-3,TGTGCCAGCAGCGGGACTAGCGGGATGGGAGATACGCAGTATTTT,CASSGTSGMGDTQYF
TRBV7-9,NA,NA,TRBJ2-2,TGTGCCAGCAGCTTAGCGCAGGGGTCGAACACCGGGGAGCTGTTTTTT,CASSLAQGSNTGELFF
TRBV5-6,NA,NA,TRBJ2-7,TGTGCCAGCACCTCGGGTGGGGAATACGAGCAGTACTTC,CASTSGGEYEQYF
TRBV9,NA,NA,TRBJ2-2,TGTGCCAGCAGCGCTCGAGGGGTAGGGACCGGGGAGCTGTTTTTT,CASSARGVGTGELFF
TRBV2,NA,NA,TRBJ1-5,TGTGCCAGCACCCGAGGAAGGGGTGGGCAGCCCCAGCATTTT,CASTRGRGGQPQHF
TRBV27,NA,NA,TRBJ2-1,TGTGCCAGCAGTCAACAGGGCAATGAGCAGTTCTTC,CASSQQGNEQFF
TRBV5-1,NA,NA,TRBJ2-7,TGCGCCAGCAGCCTGGACCGTGCCTCCTACGAGCAGTACTTC,CASSLDRASYEQYF
TRBV10-3,NA,NA,TRBJ1-1,TGTGCCATCAGTCCGACAGGTATGAACACTGAAGCTTTCTTT,CAISPTGMNTEAFF
TRBV30,NA,NA,TRBJ2-5,TGTGCCTCCGGGCCCCTTGGGGAGACCCAGTACTTC,CASGPLGETQYF
TRBV27,NA,NA,TRBJ1-2,TGTGCCAGCAGTCAGGACGGGTCCTTTGGCTACACCTTC,CASSQDGSFGYTF
TRBV9,few,NA,TRBJ2-1,TGTGCCAGCACCGCCAGGGGAGAGGCCTACAATGAGCAGTTCTTC,CASTARGEAYNEQFF
TRBV4-1,NA,TRBD1,TRBJ1-4,TGCGCCAGCAGCCAAGATCACGGACAGGGTGAAAAACTGTTTTTT,CASSQDHGQGEKLFF
TRBV14,NA,NA,TRBJ2-1,TGTGCCAGCAGCCAAGCGAGGGCCGAGCAGTTCTTC,CASSQARAEQFF
TRBV9,NA,NA,TRBJ1-3,TGTGCCAGCAGCGTAGATGGGTGGGACCCTGGAAACACCATATATTTT,CASSVDGWDPGNTIYF
TRBV11-2,NA,TRBD1,TRBJ2-1,TGTGCCAGCAGCTTAGGCGGGGACAGGAAATTTCGCGAGCAGTTCTTC,CASSLGGDRKFREQFF
TRBV4-3,NA,NA,TRBJ1-1,TGCGCCAGCAGCCAGACGGGGAACACTGAAGCTTTCTTT,CASSQTGNTEAFF
TRBV6-5,NA,NA,TRBJ2-7,TGTGCCAGCAGTATGAGGGGGGGTAGCTCCTACGAGCAGTACTTC,CASSMRGGSSYEQYF
TRBV7-9,NA,TRBD1,TRBJ2-1,TGTGCCAGCAGCTGGTCTGACAGGGCCTACAATGAGCAGTTCTTC,CASSWSDRAYNEQFF
TRBV27,NA,NA,TRBJ2-1,TGTGCCAGCAGTTTTCTGGGACGACATGAGCAGTTCTTC,CASSFLGRHEQFF
TRBV2,NA,NA,TRBJ2-6,TGTGCCAGCAGTGAAGCAGGATCTGGGGCCAACGTCCTGACTTTC,CASSEAGSGANVLTF
TRBV6-5,NA,NA,TRBJ2-1,TGTGCCAGCTCCCGGGAACCACGGGGCGATGAGCAGTTCTTC,CASSREPRGDEQFF
TRBV6-1,NA,TRBD2,TRBJ2-3,TGTGCCAGCAGTGATAGGGGACTAGGAACAGATACGCAGTATTTT,CASSDRGLGTDTQYF
TRBV2,NA,NA,TRBJ1-5,TGTGCCAGCACCCCAAGGGGGGAGAATCAGCCCCAGCATTTT,CASTPRGENQPQHF
TRBV18,NA,NA,TRBJ2-1,TGTGCCAGCCCAGGGACAACTGTCAATGAGCAGTTCTTC,CASPGTTVNEQFF
TRBV30,NA,NA,TRBJ1-6,TGTGCCTGGAGTGTACGAGCCTTCTATAATTCACCCCTCCACTTT,CAWSVRAFYNSPLHF
TRBV28,once,NA,TRBJ1-1,TGTGCCAGCAGGACCACCAGCGGCACTGAAGCTTTCTTT,CASRTTSGTEAFF
TRBV28,NA,NA,TRBJ1-1,TGTGCCAGCCTCAAAGATCGGGCCGGACTGAACACTGAAGCTTTCTTT,CASLKDRAGLNTEAFF